The table lists the clone carrying this T cell receptor (beta chain) with a few counts. The antigen remains undetermined. This specimen belongs to a study of response to subunit inactivated influenza vaccine. Study-level results: New T cells are recruited in small numbers by each seasonal influenza vaccination, according to the authors' suggestion.

Germline values: CDR1 SQVTM, CDR2 ANQGSEA. Between the trimmed V and J ends, which lost 5 bases and 10 bases, there was a span of 18 bases. CDR3 length equals 13 residues. One entry per CDR3 protein results from TCRdb running MiXCR on the RT-PCR reads. The data contain about 190,000 distinct CDR3 sequences, approximately 15% of them seen just once; the ten biggest clones take up about 25%. The sequence derives from a man aged 45-60 years who received an inactivated influenza vaccine. The sample was CD8+ T cells sorted from PBMCs, taken roughly 5 days after vaccination. V and J are TRBV29-1 and TRBJ2-1; D is possibly TRBD1 or TRBD2 (6 bases each). CDR3 nucleotides: TGCAGCGTTTTTTTAGGGGGGAAGGGAGAGCAGTTCTTC. This sequence encodes CSVFLGGKGEQFF.